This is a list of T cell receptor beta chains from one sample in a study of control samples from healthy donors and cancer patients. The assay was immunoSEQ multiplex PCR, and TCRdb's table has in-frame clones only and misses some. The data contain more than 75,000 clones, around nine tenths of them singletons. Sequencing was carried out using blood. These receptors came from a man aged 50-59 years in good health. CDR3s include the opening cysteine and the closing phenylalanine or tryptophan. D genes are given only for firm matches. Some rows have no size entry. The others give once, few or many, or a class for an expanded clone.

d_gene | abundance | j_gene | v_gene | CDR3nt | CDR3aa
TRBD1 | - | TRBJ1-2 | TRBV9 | TGTGCCAGCAGCGGCGGACAGGGTAACTATGGCTACACCTTC | CASSGGQGNYGYTF
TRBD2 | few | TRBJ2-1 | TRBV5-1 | TGCGCCAGCAGCGAGACTAGCGGGGGTCCCAATGAGCAGTTCTTC | CASSETSGGPNEQFF
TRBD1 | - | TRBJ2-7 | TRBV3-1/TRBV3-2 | TGTGCCAGCAGCCAGTTACCGGGACAGGGGGCGAGGGAGCAGTACTTC | CASSQLPGQGAREQYF
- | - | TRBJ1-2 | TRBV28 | TGTGCCAGCAGTTTTGGGAATGACTATGGCTACACCTTC | CASSFGNDYGYTF
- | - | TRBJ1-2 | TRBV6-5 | TGTGCCAGCAGTTACCCAGACAGTGGGAGCTATGGCTACACCTTC | CASSYPDSGSYGYTF
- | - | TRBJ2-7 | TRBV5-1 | TGCGCCAGCAGCCCCAGAGGTGGTGGGAATGACGAGCAGTACTTC | CASSPRGGGNDEQYF
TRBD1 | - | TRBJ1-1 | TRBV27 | TGTGCCAGCAGTGCCGGGACAGGGACTGAAGCTTTCTTT | CASSAGTGTEAFF
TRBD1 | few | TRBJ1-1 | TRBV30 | TGTGCCTGGAGGTCCCTCACTCTTGACAGGGCTGAAGCTTTCTTT | CAWRSLTLDRAEAFF
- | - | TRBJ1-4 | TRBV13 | TGTGCCAGCAGTCACCGGATGGGAGAAAAACTGTTTTTT | CASSHRMGEKLFF
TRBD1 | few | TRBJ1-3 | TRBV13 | TGTGCCAGCAGCTTAGAAGACAGGGCCCGGCCTGGAAACACCATATATTTT | CASSLEDRARPGNTIYF
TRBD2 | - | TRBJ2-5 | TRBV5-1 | TGCGCCAGCAGCTTGGAGCGGGGGCTGATCCAAGAGACCCAGTACTTC | CASSLERGLIQETQYF
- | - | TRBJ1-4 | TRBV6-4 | TGTGCCAGCAGTGTGGAGGGTGGAGGAAAACTGTTTTTT | CASSVEGGGKLFF
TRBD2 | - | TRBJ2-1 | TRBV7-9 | TGTGCCAGCTTCCTCACTAGCGGGGTCGACAATGAGCAGTTCTTC | CASFLTSGVDNEQFF
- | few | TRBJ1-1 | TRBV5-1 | TGCGCCAGCAGAGTGGGGTATGCGAACACTGAAGCTTTCTTT | CASRVGYANTEAFF
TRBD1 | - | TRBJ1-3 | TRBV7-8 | TGTGCCAGCAGCCCAGGGGGGTCTGGAAACACCATATATTTT | CASSPGGSGNTIYF
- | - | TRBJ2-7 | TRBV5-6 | TGTGCCAGCAGCTTCGGGCAGGGATCCTACGAGCAGTACTTC | CASSFGQGSYEQYF
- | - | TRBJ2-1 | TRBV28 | TGTGCCAGCAGTTTGTCCCGCTATGCCGACGGCAATGAGCAGTTCTTC | CASSLSRYADGNEQFF
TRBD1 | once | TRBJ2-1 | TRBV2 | TGTGCCAGCAGTAAGGGACAGTCCTACAATGAGCAGTTCTTC | CASSKGQSYNEQFF
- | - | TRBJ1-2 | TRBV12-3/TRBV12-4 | TGTGCCAGCAGTGGAAACGCCTATGGCTACACCTTC | CASSGNAYGYTF
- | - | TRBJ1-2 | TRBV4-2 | TGTGCCAGCAGCCCGCGAATCAATACAGCTAACTATGGCTACACCTTC | CASSPRINTANYGYTF
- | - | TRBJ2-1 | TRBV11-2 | TGTGCCAGCAGCTTGGGACAATACAATGAGCAGTTCTTC | CASSLGQYNEQFF
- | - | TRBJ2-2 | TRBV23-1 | TGCGCCAGCAGTCAATCTTCAGGGGTGAACGGGGAGCTGTTTTTT | CASSQSSGVNGELFF
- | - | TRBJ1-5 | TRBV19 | TGTGCCAGTAGTAAGGTCAGGGCATCTGGTGGCAATCAGCCCCAGCATTTT | CASSKVRASGGNQPQHF
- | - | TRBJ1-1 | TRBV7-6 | TGTGCCAGCAGCCCCTCCCTGACACGAAACACTGAAGCTTTCTTT | CASSPSLTRNTEAFF
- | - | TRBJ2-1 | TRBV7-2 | TGTGCCAGCAGCATGGACTTCTCCTACAATGAGCAGTTCTTC | CASSMDFSYNEQFF
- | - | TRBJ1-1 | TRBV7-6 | TGTGCCAGCAGCTTAGCGCTGAGGGGGAACACTGAAGCTTTCTTT | CASSLALRGNTEAFF
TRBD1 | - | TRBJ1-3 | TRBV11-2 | TGTGCCAGCAGCTCCGGACAGGGAGGTGGAAACACCATATATTTT | CASSSGQGGGNTIYF
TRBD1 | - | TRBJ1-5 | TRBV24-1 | TGTGCCACCAGTCGGGGACAGGGGAACTATCAGCCCCAGCATTTT | CATSRGQGNYQPQHF
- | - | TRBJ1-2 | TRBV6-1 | TGTGCCAGCAGTGACAGGGGCTATGGCTACACCTTC | CASSDRGYGYTF
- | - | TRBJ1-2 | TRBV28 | TGTGCCAGCAGTGGGGCCCATATTGGCTACACCTTC | CASSGAHIGYTF
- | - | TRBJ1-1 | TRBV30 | TGTGCCTGGAGTGCAGGGATCACTGAAGCTTTCTTT | CAWSAGITEAFF
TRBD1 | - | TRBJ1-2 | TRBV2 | TGTGCCAGCAGTGCCGGGACAGGGTATGGCTACACCTTC | CASSAGTGYGYTF
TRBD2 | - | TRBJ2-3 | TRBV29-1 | TGCAGCGTTGAGAGCGGGGGGGTCACAGATACGCAGTATTTT | CSVESGGVTDTQYF
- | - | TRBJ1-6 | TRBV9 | TGTGCCAGCAGTGCGGGGGCCCTTTTTAATTCACCCCTCCACTTT | CASSAGALFNSPLHF
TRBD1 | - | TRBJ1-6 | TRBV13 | TGTGCCAGCAGCTTAAGGACAGGGGGTAATTCACCCCTCCACTTT | CASSLRTGGNSPLHF
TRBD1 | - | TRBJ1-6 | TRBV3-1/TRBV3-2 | TGTGCCAGCAGTCCCCGACGGGACAGGGGCGCAGGATCACCCCTCCACTTT | CASSPRRDRGAGSPLHF
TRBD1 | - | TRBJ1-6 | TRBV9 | TGTGCCAGCAGCGTAGGGGACAGCAATAATTCACCCCTCCACTTT | CASSVGDSNNSPLHF
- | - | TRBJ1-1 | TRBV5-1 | TGCGCCAGCAGCTTGGGAGGGTACACAGGTGAAGCTTTCTTT | CASSLGGYTGEAFF
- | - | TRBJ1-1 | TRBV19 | TGTGCCAGTAGGCCGGAGTTGAACACTGAAGCTTTCTTT | CASRPELNTEAFF
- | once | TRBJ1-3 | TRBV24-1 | TGTGCCACCAGTGAAGACGGAAACACCATATATTTT | CATSEDGNTIYF
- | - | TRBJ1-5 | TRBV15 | TGTGCCACCAGCAGAGAGGCAGATTTCTCCAATCAGCCCCAGCATTTT | CATSREADFSNQPQHF
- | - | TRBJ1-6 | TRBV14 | TGTGCCAGCAGCCGTCAGGTGACTTATAATTCACCCCTCCACTTT | CASSRQVTYNSPLHF
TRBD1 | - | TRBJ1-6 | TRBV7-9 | TGTGCCAGCAGCCCAACCGGGACAGGATATTCACCCCTCCACTTT | CASSPTGTGYSPLHF
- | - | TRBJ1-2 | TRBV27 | TGTGCCAGCAGGTGGATCTCTAACTATGGCTACACCTTC | CASRWISNYGYTF
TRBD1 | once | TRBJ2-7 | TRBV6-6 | TGTGCCAGCAGTGGTTTACAGGGGGCGCGGTACGAGCAGTACTTC | CASSGLQGARYEQYF
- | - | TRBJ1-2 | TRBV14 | TGTGCCAGCAGCCAAGATCGAGGGGGTTGGTATGGCTACACCTTC | CASSQDRGGWYGYTF
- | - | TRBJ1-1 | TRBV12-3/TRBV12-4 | TGTGCCAGCAGTGTAGTAGGGAACACTGAAGCTTTCTTT | CASSVVGNTEAFF
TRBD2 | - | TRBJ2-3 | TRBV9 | TGTGCCAGCAGCGTAGTCAGCGGGGGGGCCTCTATCCGCACAGATACGCAGTATTTT | CASSVVSGGASIRTDTQYF
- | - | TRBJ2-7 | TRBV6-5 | TGTGCCAGCAGTTACTCGCCGGATTTCTCCGCCTACGAGCAGTACTTC | CASSYSPDFSAYEQYF
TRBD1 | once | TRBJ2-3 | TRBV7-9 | TGTGCCAGCAGCTTAGAGGGGGCCGGGACAATTCGCACAGATACGCAGTATTTT | CASSLEGAGTIRTDTQYF
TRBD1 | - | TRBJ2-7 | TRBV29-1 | TGCAGCGTTGGGGAAGGGACAGGGGGCTACGAGCAGTACTTC | CSVGEGTGGYEQYF
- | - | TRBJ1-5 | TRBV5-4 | TGTGCCAGCAGCCCTGGTCAGCCCCAGCATTTT | CASSPGQPQHF
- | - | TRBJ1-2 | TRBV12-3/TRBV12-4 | TGTGCCAGCAGTTTAGGGGGGTATCAAGGCTACACCTTC | CASSLGGYQGYTF
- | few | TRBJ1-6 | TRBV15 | TGTGCCACCAGCAGAGAAATGAATTCACCCCTCCACTTT | CATSREMNSPLHF
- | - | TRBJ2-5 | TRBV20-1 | TGCAGTGCTGTTAGGGAGACCCAGTACTTC | CSAVRETQYF
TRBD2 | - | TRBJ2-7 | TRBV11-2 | TGTGCCAGCAGCCCCTGGACTAGTAGCTCCTACGAGCAGTACTTC | CASSPWTSSSYEQYF
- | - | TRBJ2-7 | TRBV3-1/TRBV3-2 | TGTGCCAGCAGCCCCTCCTCGGGGCAGTCCTACGAGCAGTACTTC | CASSPSSGQSYEQYF
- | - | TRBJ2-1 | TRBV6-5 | TGTGCCAGCAGTTCGCGGACGGCTCGCTCCTACAATGAGCAGTTCTTC | CASSSRTARSYNEQFF
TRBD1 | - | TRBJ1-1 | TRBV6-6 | TGTGCCAGCAGTCAGGCGTACAGGGGGCAGACTGAAGCTTTCTTT | CASSQAYRGQTEAFF
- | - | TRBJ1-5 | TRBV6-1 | TGTGCCAGCAGTGAAGCTTGGGGACGCAATCAGCCCCAGCATTTT | CASSEAWGRNQPQHF